This TCR beta chain was obtained from a study of cytomegalovirus exposure and HLA in healthy donors. Study results and limitations: Specific recognition of CMV antigens was confirmed in vitro for a few chains (all CMV-associated). Productive rates of about 87% or about 30% were seen for most TCR beta V segments in an earlier analysis.

To note about this clone: No antigen is known for it.

Each donor's status was that of a healthy bone marrow donor. PCR amplification relied on 60 Vbeta primers (plus 13 Jbeta primers). This table comes from immunoSEQ multiplex PCR, and its TCRdb copy is limited to in-frame clones, with some not included. Of about 95,000 clones in the sample, 70% to 85% are singletons; the top ten hold under 8.5%. J gave up 3 bases and V 5 bases, and 14 bases lay outside the gene matches. Germline V gene data show CDR1 as LNHNV and CDR2 as YYDKDF (reference sequence). The CDR3 sequence is 19 residues long. The material sequenced was PBMCs. The receptor was isolated from a man aged 60-69 years in good health and CMV-seronegative. J is TRBJ2-7 and V is TRBV15, with 15 bases matching TRBD2. Here the CDR3 DNA reads TGTGCCACCAGCGGAGGGTTAGGGACTAGCGGGGGGCAGGTCTACGAGCAGTACTTC. Its protein is CATSGGLGTSGGQVYEQYF.